What follows are 28 T cell receptor beta chains derived from one specimen sequenced in a study of T cell responses to AZD1222 COVID-19 vaccine. The repertoire was sequenced with immunoSEQ multiplex PCR; TCRdb's copy has only in-frame clones and lacks some. The profile shows about 99,000 clones, 91% of them singletons. The specimen was peripheral blood, collected on day 0 of AZD1222 vaccination. These receptor sequences come from an adult in good health.

The CDR3 is CASSFVRDNEQFF. The CDR3 DNA reads as TGTGCCAGCAGCTTCGTCCGGGACAATGAGCAGTTCTTC. The gene calls are TRBV7-3 and TRBJ2-1; D is undetermined. Deletions cut 3 bases from V and 5 bases from J, with 8 bases between. The CDR3 loop spans 13 amino acids. CDR1 is SGHTA, CDR2 FQGTGA, per germline.

The V and J genes are TRBV4-2 and TRBJ2-7; 10 positions match TRBD2. Germline V gene lookup returns CDR1 LGHNA and CDR2 YNFKEQ. The CDR3 runs to 16 residues. V lost 6 bases and J lost 1; bases outside the gene matches: 9. DNA of the CDR3: TGTGCCAGCAGTAATCTAGCGGGAGATGGGTCCTACGAGCAGTACTTC. Protein sequence: CASSNLAGDGSYEQYF.

The chain combines TRBV7-8 with TRBJ2-7, with 8 bases fitting TRBD2. V trimming: 5 bases; J trimming: 7 bases; junction bases outside the gene matches: 7. Germline CDR1 and CDR2: SGHVS and FQNEAQ. This CDR3 is built from 13 residues. CDR3 in DNA: TGTGCCAGCAGCACGAATCGCGGGGGGGAGCAGTACTTC. The encoded protein is CASSTNRGGEQYF.

This clone was seen once. The rearrangement links TRBV7-3 to TRBJ2-1; 7 bases line up with TRBD2. J lost 8 bases, V lost 1 base, and 5 bases had no gene match. Germline V gene data show CDR1 as SGHTA and CDR2 as FQGTGA. The CDR3 is made up of 14 amino acids. As DNA, the CDR3 is TGTGCCAGCAGCTTAAGCGCGGGAGCGTATGAGCAGTTCTTC. Translated: CASSLSAGAYEQFF.

The chain combines TRBV10-3 with TRBJ2-7; 15 positions agree with TRBD2. J lost 9 bases, V lost 2 bases, and 5 bases had no gene match. The CDR3 runs to 15 residues. Germline values: CDR1 ENHRY, CDR2 SYGVKD. CDR3 nucleotides: TGTGCCATCAGTGAGGGACTAGCGGGAGGGTTGGGGCAGTACTTC. Translated: CAISEGLAGGLGQYF.

The V gene is TRBV11-2, the J gene TRBJ2-7, with no clear D. The CDR3 extends over 14 amino acids. Trimming removed 5 bases at V and 4 bases at J, with 15 bases between. In germline, CDR1 is SGHAT, CDR2 FQNNGV. For the CDR3, the DNA is TGTGCCAGCAGCAGAGCCATGTCCGCATACGAGCAGTACTTC. This gives the protein CASSRAMSAYEQYF.

The chain employs TRBV29-1 and TRBJ2-7, with D unclear. V lost 4 bases and J 3 bases, leaving 16 bases between the germline ends. This CDR3 comprises 14 residues. Germline CDR1 and CDR2: SQVTM and ANQGSEA. This CDR3 reads CSVVLPPRHYEQYF. The DNA for the CDR3 is TGCAGCGTTGTACTGCCCCCCCGGCACTACGAGCAGTACTTC.

The rearrangement uses TRBV6-2 or TRBV6-3 and TRBJ1-5; D is possibly TRBD1 (5 bases). Germline-derived CDR1 and CDR2 are MNHEY and SVGEGT. Trimming cost V 2 bases and J 6 bases, with 11 bases left between them. The CDR3 covers 14 residues. The CDR3 nucleotides read TGTGCCAGCAGTTACATAGGGGTGGGTCAGCCCCAGCATTTT. Amino acid sequence: CASSYIGVGQPQHF.

About this clone itself: This specimen includes other DNA sequences encoding the same CDR3. The chain has TRBV21-1 and TRBJ2-7; the table's D call, TRBD1, has no DNA check behind it. TRBV21-1 is recorded as a pseudogene. The CDR3 has 20 residues. CDR3 region: CASSKAQRTGTGVFPYEQYF. The CDR3 DNA reads as TGTGCCAGCAGCAAAGCGCAACGGACAGGGACGGGGGTTTTCCCCTACGAGCAGTACTTC.

The rearrangement links TRBV19 to TRBJ1-1; weak D call: TRBD1 (5 bases). There are 20 residues in the CDR3. Germline-derived CDR1 and CDR2 are LNHDA and SQIVND (reference sequence). Trimming took 7 bases from V and 3 from J, leaving 33 bases between them. CDR3 protein: CASTWTFGRDGFWVDTEAFF. CDR3 bases: TGTGCCAGTACTTGGACCTTTGGCAGGGACGGGTTTTGGGTGGACACTGAAGCTTTCTTT.

This chain links TRBV18 with TRBJ2-1; 9 bases map to TRBD2. Germline V gene data show CDR1 as KGHSH and CDR2 as LQKENI. This CDR3 is 17 amino acids long. Trimming at V came to 0 bases and at J to 3 bases, leaving 6 bases not matched to a gene. The CDR3 DNA sequence: TGTGCCAGCTCACCACCTATAGCGGGAGCACACTACAATGAGCAGTTCTTC. It is translated as CASSPPIAGAHYNEQFF.

The chain uses TRBV28 and TRBJ1-3, with D perhaps matching TRBD1 (6 bases). Trimming removed 5 bases at V and 0 bases at J, with 14 bases between. The germline gives CDR1 MDHEN, CDR2 SYDVKM. The CDR3 spans 16 residues. The CDR3 protein is CASSGRTVLSGNTIYF. The DNA of the CDR3 is TGTGCCAGCAGTGGTAGGACAGTTCTCTCTGGAAACACCATATATTTT.

V gene TRBV3-1 (or the pseudogene TRBV3-2) combines with J gene TRBJ2-7, with no clear D. Trimming took 4 bases from V and 1 from J, leaving 11 bases between them. This CDR3 spans 14 amino acids. CDR1 is LGHDT, CDR2 YNNKEL, per germline (reference sequence). The CDR3 reads CASSPTLRSYEQYF. The CDR3 coding sequence is TGTGCCAGCAGCCCCACCCTCAGGTCCTACGAGCAGTACTTC.

The J gene is TRBJ2-1, the V gene TRBV4-3; D gene ambiguous. Germline V gene sequence: CDR1 LGHNA, CDR2 YSLEER. The CDR3 loop spans 15 amino acids. V was clipped by 0 bases and J by 6 bases, with 12 bases between them. The CDR3 region is CASSQDVAKTNEQFF. Here the CDR3 DNA reads TGCGCCAGCAGCCAAGATGTCGCCAAAACCAATGAGCAGTTCTTC.

The chain links TRBV2 to TRBJ1-4; no clear D. Germline V gene sequence: CDR1 SNHLY, CDR2 FYNNEI. Trimming took off 2 bases at V and 8 bases at J, with 12 bases between the two ends. CDR3 length: 14 residues. As DNA, the CDR3 is TGTGCCAGCAGTGAAAATACTAACGGGGAAAAACTGTTTTTT. Translated, it gives CASSENTNGEKLFF.

This clone came up once. The V gene is TRBV10-3, the J gene TRBJ1-4; D not certain. Trimming removed 4 bases from V and 4 bases from J, with 7 bases in between. The CDR3 has 13 residues. Germline V gene lookup returns CDR1 ENHRY and CDR2 SYGVKD. CDR3 coding DNA: TGTGCCATCAGTGGTCAGGTTAATGAAAAACTGTTTTTT. It specifies CAISGQVNEKLFF.

This rearrangement joins TRBV30 to TRBJ1-2; the D is unclear. CDR1 is GTSNPN and CDR2 is SVGIG in the germline V gene (reference sequence). The V end lost 0 bases, the J end lost 6 bases, and 8 bases lay between the germline ends. CDR3 length equals 12 residues. As DNA, the CDR3 is TGTGCCTGGAGTGTACGGGGTGATGGCTACACCTTC. Encoded protein: CAWSVRGDGYTF.

The genes are TRBV7-8 and TRBJ2-7; 10 nucleotides match TRBD1. J gave up 5 bases and V 2 bases, and 6 bases lay outside the gene matches. This CDR3 has 15 residues. Germline V gene data show CDR1 as SGHVS and CDR2 as FQNEAQ. CDR3 region: CASSLSGQGLNEQYF. DNA of the CDR3: TGTGCCAGCAGCTTATCGGGACAGGGGCTGAACGAGCAGTACTTC.

The chain combines TRBV5-1 with TRBJ2-1; 8 bases map to TRBD2. The CDR3 has 14 residues. Per germline, CDR1 SGHRS and CDR2 YFSETQ. V was clipped by 2 bases and J by 6 bases; unmatched bases: 4. This CDR3 is CASSFSSGFNEQFF. CDR3 in DNA: TGCGCCAGCAGCTTCTCTAGCGGGTTCAATGAGCAGTTCTTC.

The chain employs TRBV2 and TRBJ2-5; D gene uncertain. There are 12 residues in the CDR3. Trimming pared 6 bases from V and 6 bases from J, leaving 11 bases between. The germline CDR1 and CDR2 sequences are SNHLY and FYNNEI. CDR3 residues: CASRYGLQTQYF. CDR3 DNA: TGTGCCAGCAGGTACGGGCTGCAGACCCAGTACTTC.

The gene calls are TRBV7-2 and TRBJ1-2; no clear D. Germline V gene data show CDR1 as SGHTA and CDR2 as FQGNSA. With 1 base removed from V and 2 bases from J, the gap between germline ends came to 11 bases. CDR3 length: 15 amino acids. The CDR3 here is CASSLENGQNYGYTF. CDR3 bases: TGTGCCAGCAGCTTAGAAAATGGGCAGAACTATGGCTACACCTTC. Complete variable domain (other parts from reference TRBV7-2 and TRBJ1-2): GAGVSQSPSNKVTEKGKDVELRCDPISGHTALYWYRQSLGQGLEFLIYFQGNSAPDKSGLPSDRFSAERTGGSVSTLTIQRTQQEDSAVYLCASSLENGQNYGYTFGSGTRLTVV.

The rearrangement joins TRBV27 to TRBJ2-7; 7 bases line up with TRBD1. CDR1 is MNHEY, CDR2 SMNVEV, per germline (reference sequence). V was pared by 2 bases and J by 10 bases, with 8 bases of the junction left unmatched. CDR3 length equals 13 residues. CDR3: CASSLGQGVGQYF. For the CDR3, the DNA is TGTGCCAGCAGTTTAGGCCAGGGGGTCGGACAGTACTTC.

The genes are TRBV11-2 and TRBJ2-1; 10 nucleotides line up with TRBD2. The germline CDR1 and CDR2 sequences are SGHAT and FQNNGV. The trim removed 8 bases at V and 8 bases at J, leaving 12 bases unmatched. The CDR3 runs to 15 residues. The CDR3 here is CASRKSGTSVHEQFF. The DNA of the CDR3 is TGTGCCAGCCGAAAATCCGGGACTAGCGTCCATGAGCAGTTCTTC.

The V gene is TRBV19, the J gene TRBJ1-2; TRBD1 aligns across 7 bases. Germline trimming cut 4 bases from V and 1 base from J; bases unmatched to any gene: 6. CDR3 length: 15 residues. Germline lookup yields CDR1 LNHDA and CDR2 SQIVND (reference sequence). Written as DNA, the CDR3 is TGTGCCAGTAGTAACGGGGACAGCCATAACTATGGCTACACCTTC. Translated: CASSNGDSHNYGYTF.

J is TRBJ1-1 and V is TRBV5-1; TRBD1 agrees at 9 bases. The CDR3 covers 16 residues. Germline CDR1 SGHRS, CDR2 YFSETQ. The J segment lost 5 bases and the V segment lost 4 bases, leaving 12 bases of the junction unmatched. The chain's CDR3 is CASSIEYRGPQTEAFF. The CDR3 coding sequence is TGCGCCAGCAGCATCGAATACAGGGGGCCGCAAACTGAAGCTTTCTTT.

This clone appeared a few times. Other DNA sequences from this sample encode an identical CDR3 as well. This chain uses TRBV7-9 with TRBJ2-2, with unresolved D. Germline V gene sequence: CDR1 SEHNR, CDR2 FQNEAQ (reference sequence). The CDR3 is 13 amino acids. Trimming stripped 0 bases from V and 4 bases from J, with 3 bases between. The chain's CDR3 is CASSLAPTGELFF. CDR3 coding DNA: TGTGCCAGCAGCTTAGCGCCCACCGGGGAGCTGTTTTTT.

This chain links TRBV7-2 with TRBJ1-1, with unresolved D. Germline CDR1 and CDR2: SGHTA and FQGNSA. The CDR3 sequence is 14 residues long. Trimming took off 0 bases at V and 0 bases at J, with 5 bases between the two ends. CDR3 loop: CASSLATLNTEAFF. In DNA, the CDR3 is TGTGCCAGCAGCTTAGCGACCTTGAACACTGAAGCTTTCTTT.

The chain recombines TRBV6-5 with TRBJ2-1; the D gene is possibly TRBD1 (5 bases). The V end lost 2 bases, the J end lost 9 bases, and 8 bases lay between the germline ends. The CDR3 sequence is 12 residues long. CDR1 MNHEY and CDR2 SVGAGI come from the germline V gene. The CDR3 protein is CASSYQGTEQFF. The CDR3 DNA is TGTGCCAGCAGTTACCAGGGAACTGAGCAGTTCTTC.